The 5 T cell receptor beta chains below come from one sample, sequenced in a study of beta chain features in type 1 diabetes. Sequencing targeted expressed TCRB transcripts, as all isolated RNA had been reverse transcribed. Repertoires were generated with immunoSEQ multiplex PCR, while TCRdb's copy carries only in-frame clones and drops some. This sample yields roughly 150,000 clones, of which 11% are seen a single time; over 2% belongs to the top ten. Material for sequencing was central memory CD4+ T cells from blood. The receptors stem from a man younger than 30 in good health.

The chain couples TRBV7-9 to TRBJ2-5, with D possibly TRBD1 on 6 matching bases. This CDR3 is 14 amino acids long. V shed 5 bases and J shed 2 bases, with 12 bases lying between them. CDR1 SEHNR and CDR2 FQNEAQ come from the germline V gene (reference sequence). Here the CDR3 reads CASSKQGIQETQYF. Written as DNA, the CDR3 is TGTGCCAGCAGCAAACAGGGAATACAAGAGACCCAGTACTTC.

The chain joins TRBV5-1 to TRBJ2-1, with a tentative D call TRBD1 (6 bases). The CDR3 sequence is 13 residues long. The V end was cut by 4 bases, the J end by 7 bases, with 12 bases between. The V gene's germline CDR1 is SGHRS and CDR2 YFSETQ. The CDR3 spells CASSEGTNNEQFF. Here the CDR3 DNA reads TGCGCCAGCAGCGAAGGGACAAATAATGAGCAGTTCTTC.

This clone was detected only a few times. The J gene is TRBJ2-3, the V gene TRBV10-3; D possibly corresponds to TRBD2 (5 bases). The ends were cut back, 7 bases at V and 4 bases at J, with 6 bases in the middle. The germline V gene has CDR1 ENHRY and CDR2 SYGVKD. This CDR3 region has 11 residues. CDR3 protein: CAIKAADTQYF. The CDR3 nucleotides are TGTGCCATCAAAGCGGCAGATACGCAGTATTTT.

This clone was seen only a few times. The chain carries TRBV28 and TRBJ1-4; D ambiguous. This CDR3 has 15 residues. Germline loops: CDR1 MDHEN, CDR2 SYDVKM. Between the trimmed V and J ends, which lost 3 bases and 8 bases, there was a span of 16 bases. The CDR3 protein is CASSFGLGIGEKLFF. The CDR3 DNA follows: TGTGCCAGCAGTTTCGGATTGGGGATAGGCGAAAAACTGTTTTTT.

This clone occurred a few times. This chain links TRBV7-7 with TRBJ2-3; D unresolved. CDR1 is SSHAT and CDR2 is FNYEAQ in the germline V gene (reference sequence). The CDR3 extends over 10 amino acids. V was shortened by 10 bases and J by 4 bases, with 6 bases between the two germline ends. The CDR3 coding sequence is TGTGCCACGAGCGCAGATACGCAGTATTTT. This gives the protein CATSADTQYF.